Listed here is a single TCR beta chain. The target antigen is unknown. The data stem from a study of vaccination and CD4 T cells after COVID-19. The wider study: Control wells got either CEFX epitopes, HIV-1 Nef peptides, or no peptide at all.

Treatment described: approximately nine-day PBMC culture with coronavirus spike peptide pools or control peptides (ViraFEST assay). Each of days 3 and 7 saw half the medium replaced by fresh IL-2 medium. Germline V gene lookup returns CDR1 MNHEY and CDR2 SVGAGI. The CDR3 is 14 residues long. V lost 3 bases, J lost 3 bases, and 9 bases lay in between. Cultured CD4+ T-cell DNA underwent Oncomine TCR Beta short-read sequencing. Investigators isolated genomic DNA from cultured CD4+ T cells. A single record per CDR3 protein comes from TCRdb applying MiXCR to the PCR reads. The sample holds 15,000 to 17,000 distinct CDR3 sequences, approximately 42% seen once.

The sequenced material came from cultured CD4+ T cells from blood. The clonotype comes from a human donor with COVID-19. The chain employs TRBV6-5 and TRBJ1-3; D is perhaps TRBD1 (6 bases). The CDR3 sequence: CASSYGRGGNTIYF. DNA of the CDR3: TGTGCCAGCAGTTATGGCAGGGGTGGAAACACCATATATTTT.